The clone carrying this T cell receptor beta chain has a single count. This entry comes from a study of blood T cell repertoires in COVID-19. About the study: Sites across the United States, Italy and Spain contributed samples from acute and convalescent COVID-19. T cells, B-cell-depleted T cells, or PBMCs provided the cDNA or gDNA that served as material.

This CDR3 contains 17 residues. Per the germline V gene, CDR1 is LGHDT and CDR2 is YNNKEL (reference sequence). V lost 0 bases and J 0 bases, leaving 11 bases between the germline ends. Allocation to cohorts depended on clinical history reported by the participants. The assay was immunoSEQ multiplex PCR, and TCRdb's table has in-frame clones only and misses some. Here the sample spans hundreds of thousands of clones, 80% to 90% being singletons. The gene calls are TRBV3-1 (or the pseudogene TRBV3-2) and TRBJ2-2; D uncertain. The clonotype comes from a man aged 25 to 40 who had recovered from COVID-19. Material for sequencing was PBMCs or T cells enriched from blood (not recorded which). CDR3 sequence: CASSQDLHSTNTGELFF. CDR3 sequence (DNA): TGTGCCAGCAGCCAAGATTTGCACAGTACGAACACCGGGGAGCTGTTTTTT.